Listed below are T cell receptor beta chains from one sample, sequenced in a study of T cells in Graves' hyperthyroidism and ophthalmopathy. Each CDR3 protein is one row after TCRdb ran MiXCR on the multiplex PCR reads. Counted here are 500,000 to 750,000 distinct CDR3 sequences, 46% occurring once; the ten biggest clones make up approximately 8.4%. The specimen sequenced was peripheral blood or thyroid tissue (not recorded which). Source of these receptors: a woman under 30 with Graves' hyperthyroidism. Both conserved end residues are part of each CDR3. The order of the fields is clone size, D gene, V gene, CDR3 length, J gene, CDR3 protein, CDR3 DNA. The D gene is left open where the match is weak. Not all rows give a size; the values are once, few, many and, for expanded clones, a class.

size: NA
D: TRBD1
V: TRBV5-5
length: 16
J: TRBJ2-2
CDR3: CASSWTGLGYTGELFF
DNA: TGTGCCAGCAGCTGGACAGGGTTGGGTTACACCGGGGAGCTGTTTTTT

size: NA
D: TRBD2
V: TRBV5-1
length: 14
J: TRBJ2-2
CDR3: CASSLASGQGELFF
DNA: TGCGCCAGCAGCTTGGCTAGCGGGCAAGGGGAGCTGTTTTTT

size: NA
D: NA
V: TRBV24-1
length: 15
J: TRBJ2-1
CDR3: CATSDSGPSYNEQFF
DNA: TGTGCCACCAGTGATTCTGGACCCAGCTACAATGAGCAGTTCTTC

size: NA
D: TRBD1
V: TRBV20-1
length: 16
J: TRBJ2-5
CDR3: CSASLRTGGRRETQYF
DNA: TGCAGTGCATCATTGAGGACAGGGGGGAGACGGGAGACCCAGTACTTC

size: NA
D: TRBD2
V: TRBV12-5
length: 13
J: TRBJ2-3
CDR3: CASGMGGVDTQYF
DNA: TGTGCTAGTGGAATGGGAGGGGTAGATACGCAGTATTTT

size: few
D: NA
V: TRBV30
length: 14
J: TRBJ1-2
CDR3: CAWNADFTNYGYTF
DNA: TGTGCCTGGAATGCGGATTTCACGAACTATGGCTACACCTTC

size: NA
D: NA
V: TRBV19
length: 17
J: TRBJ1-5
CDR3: CASSMSRGEGWQETQHF
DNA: TGTGCCAGTAGTATGTCTCGGGGCGAAGGGTGGCAAGAGACCCAGCATTTT

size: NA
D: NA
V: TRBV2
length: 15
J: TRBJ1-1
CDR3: CASRGGLGLGTEAFF
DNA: TGTGCCAGCAGGGGGGGACTCGGTCTTGGCACTGAAGCTTTCTTT

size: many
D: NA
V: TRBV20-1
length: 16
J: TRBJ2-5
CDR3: CSASPRNPVSRETQYF
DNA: TGCAGTGCTAGCCCCAGGAACCCAGTGTCGAGGGAGACCCAGTACTTC

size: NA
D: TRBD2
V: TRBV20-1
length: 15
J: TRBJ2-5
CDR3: CSATERTSGSETQYF
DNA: TGCAGTGCTACGGAAAGAACTAGCGGGAGTGAGACCCAGTACTTC

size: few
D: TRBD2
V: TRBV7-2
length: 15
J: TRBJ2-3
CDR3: CASSLLAGDTDTQYF
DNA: TGTGCCAGCAGCTTACTAGCGGGGGACACAGATACGCAGTATTTT

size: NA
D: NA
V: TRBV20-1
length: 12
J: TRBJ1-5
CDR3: CSAVQGNQPQHF
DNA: TGCAGTGCTGTACAGGGCAATCAGCCCCAGCATTTT

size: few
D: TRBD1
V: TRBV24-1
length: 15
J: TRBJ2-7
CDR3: CATSERPGQGDEQYF
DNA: TGTGCCACCAGTGAACGACCGGGACAGGGAGACGAGCAGTACTTC

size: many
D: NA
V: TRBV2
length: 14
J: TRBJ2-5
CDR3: CASSGQNPQETQYF
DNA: TGTGCCAGCAGCGGACAGAATCCTCAAGAGACCCAGTACTTC

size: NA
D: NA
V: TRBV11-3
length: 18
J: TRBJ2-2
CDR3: CASKLARLGTSNTGELFF
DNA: TGTGCCAGCAAATTAGCCCGTCTAGGGACATCGAACACCGGGGAGCTGTTTTTT

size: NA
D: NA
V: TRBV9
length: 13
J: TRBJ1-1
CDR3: CASSLSGSDSAFF
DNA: TGTGCCAGCAGCTTAAGCGGGTCTGATTCAGCTTTCTTT

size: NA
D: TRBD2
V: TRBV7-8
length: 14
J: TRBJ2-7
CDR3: CASSLLAGSYEKYF
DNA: TGTGCCAGCAGTTTGCTAGCGGGGTCCTACGAGAAGTACTTC

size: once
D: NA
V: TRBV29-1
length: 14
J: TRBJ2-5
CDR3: CSVEGSALGGSQYF
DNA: TGCAGCGTTGAAGGGAGCGCGCTCGGGGGTTCTCAGTACTTC

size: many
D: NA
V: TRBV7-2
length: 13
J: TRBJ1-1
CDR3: CASSLAIRDEAFF
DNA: TGTGCCAGCAGCTTAGCGATAAGGGATGAAGCTTTCTTT

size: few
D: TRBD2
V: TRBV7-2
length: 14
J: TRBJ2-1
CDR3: CASRLAGGAEEQFF
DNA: TGTGCCAGCAGACTAGCGGGAGGCGCCGAAGAGCAGTTCTTC

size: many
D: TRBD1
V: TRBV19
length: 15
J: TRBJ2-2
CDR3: CASTAVGGVTGELFF
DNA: TGTGCCAGTACCGCGGTAGGGGGCGTTACCGGGGAGCTGTTTTTT

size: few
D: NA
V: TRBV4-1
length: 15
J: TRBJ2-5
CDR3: CASSQPSGGQETQYF
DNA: TGCGCCAGCAGCCAGCCTAGTGGTGGCCAAGAGACCCAGTACTTC

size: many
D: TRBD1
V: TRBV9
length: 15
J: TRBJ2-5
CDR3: CASSVGGQEGETQYF
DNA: TGTGCCAGCAGCGTAGGCGGACAGGAAGGAGAGACCCAGTACTTC

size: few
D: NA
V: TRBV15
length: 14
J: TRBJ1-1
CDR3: CATSRGTVNTEAFF
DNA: TGTGCCACCAGCAGAGGGACGGTGAACACTGAAGCTTTCTTT